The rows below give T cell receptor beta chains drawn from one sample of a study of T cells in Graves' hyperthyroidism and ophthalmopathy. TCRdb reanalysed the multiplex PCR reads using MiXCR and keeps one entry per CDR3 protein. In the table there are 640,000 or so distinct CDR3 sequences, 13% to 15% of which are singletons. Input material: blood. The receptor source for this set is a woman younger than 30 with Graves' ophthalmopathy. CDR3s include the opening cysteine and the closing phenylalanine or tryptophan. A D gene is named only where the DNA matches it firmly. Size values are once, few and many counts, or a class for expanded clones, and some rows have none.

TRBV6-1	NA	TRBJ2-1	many	CASRTEWGSYNEQFF	TGTGCCAGCCGAACAGAGTGGGGCTCCTACAATGAGCAGTTCTTC
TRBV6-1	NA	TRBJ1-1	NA	CASSWGPTEAFF	TGTGCCAGCAGTTGGGGGCCGACTGAAGCTTTCTTT
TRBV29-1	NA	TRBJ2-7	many	CSVEGGGYEQYF	TGCAGCGTTGAAGGAGGCGGTTACGAGCAGTACTTC
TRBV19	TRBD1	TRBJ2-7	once	CASSTRTGPYEQYF	TGTGCCAGTAGTACCCGGACAGGGCCCTACGAGCAGTACTTC
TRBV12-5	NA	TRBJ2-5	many	CASGSFSTLTGLQETQYF	TGTGCTAGTGGTTCCTTCTCGACCTTGACGGGGTTGCAAGAGACCCAGTACTTC
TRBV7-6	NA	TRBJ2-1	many	CASSLLADEQFF	TGTGCCAGCAGCTTACTGGCGGACGAGCAGTTCTTC
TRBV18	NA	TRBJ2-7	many	CASSPSARDHEQYF	TGTGCCAGCTCACCTAGCGCCAGAGACCACGAGCAGTACTTC
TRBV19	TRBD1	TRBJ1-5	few	CASRGDRGQGNQPQHF	TGTGCCAGTAGGGGAGACAGGGGACAGGGGAATCAGCCCCAGCATTTT
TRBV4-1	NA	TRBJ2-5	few	CASSQDRRLQETQYF	TGCGCCAGCAGCCAAGATCGACGGCTCCAAGAGACCCAGTACTTC
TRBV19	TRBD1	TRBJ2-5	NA	CASSIGDRPETQYF	TGTGCCAGTAGTATTGGGGACAGACCCGAGACCCAGTACTTC
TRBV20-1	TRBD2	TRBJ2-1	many	CSASGSGSVNEQFF	TGCAGTGCTAGCGGTAGCGGGAGTGTCAATGAGCAGTTCTTC
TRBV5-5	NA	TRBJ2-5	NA	CASSLRMTQYF	TGTGCCAGCAGCTTAAGGATGACCCAGTACTTC
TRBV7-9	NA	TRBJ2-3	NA	CASSFGFLADTQYF	TGTGCCAGCAGCTTTGGCTTCTTGGCAGATACGCAGTATTTT
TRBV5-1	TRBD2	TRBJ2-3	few	CASSSGTSGEDTQYF	TGCGCCAGCAGCTCTGGGACTAGCGGGGAAGATACGCAGTATTTT
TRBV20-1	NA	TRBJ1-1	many	CSAKGGPFSDTEAFF	TGCAGTGCTAAGGGTGGCCCCTTTTCGGACACTGAAGCTTTCTTT
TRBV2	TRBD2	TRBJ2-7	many	CASSYLAGVAYEQYF	TGTGCCAGCAGTTACCTAGCGGGAGTGGCCTACGAGCAGTACTTC
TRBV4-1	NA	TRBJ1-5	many	CASSRGTGYNQPQHF	TGCGCCAGCAGCAGGGGAACAGGGTACAATCAGCCCCAGCATTTT
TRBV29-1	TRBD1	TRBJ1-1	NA	CSVDGTQGAVPFF	TGCAGCGTTGATGGGACGCAGGGGGCGGTTCCTTTCTTT
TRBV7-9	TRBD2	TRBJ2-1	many	CASSRTRLAGGPIGYNEQFF	TGTGCCAGCAGCCGAACTCGACTAGCGGGAGGCCCTATCGGCTACAATGAGCAGTTCTTC
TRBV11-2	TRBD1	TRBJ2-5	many	CASSLDRGTGETQYF	TGTGCCAGCAGCTTAGATCGAGGGACAGGAGAGACCCAGTACTTC
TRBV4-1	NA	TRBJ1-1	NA	CVSSQVHRENTEAFF	TGCGTCAGCAGCCAAGTCCACAGGGAGAACACTGAAGCTTTCTTT
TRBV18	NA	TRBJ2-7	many	CASSPRGPGEEQYF	TGTGCCAGCTCACCACGGGGACCGGGAGAAGAGCAGTACTTC
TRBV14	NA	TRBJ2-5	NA	CASSPSPAVRETQYF	TGTGCCAGCAGCCCCTCCCCGGCCGTGAGGGAGACCCAGTACTTC
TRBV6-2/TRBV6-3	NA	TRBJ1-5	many	CASHTQDQPQHF	TGTGCCAGCCATACTCAGGATCAGCCCCAGCATTTT
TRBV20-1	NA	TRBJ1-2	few	CSARDYGYTF	TGCAGTGCTAGGGACTATGGCTACACCTTC
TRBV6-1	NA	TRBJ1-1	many	CASSRYTEAFF	TGTGCCAGCAGTCGATACACTGAAGCTTTCTTT
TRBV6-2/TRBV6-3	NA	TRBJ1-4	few	CASSYGRTVINEKLFF	TGTGCCAGCAGTTACGGGAGGACGGTTATTAATGAAAAACTGTTTTTT
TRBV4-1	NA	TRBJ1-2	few	CASSQGGRDGYTF	TGCGCCAGCAGCCAAGGGGGACGGGATGGCTACACCTTC
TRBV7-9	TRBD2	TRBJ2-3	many	CASVREGDTQYF	TGTGCCAGCGTCCGGGAGGGAGATACGCAGTATTTT
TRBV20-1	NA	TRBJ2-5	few	CSARVDHFKETQYF	TGCAGTGCTAGAGTTGACCATTTCAAGGAGACCCAGTACTTC
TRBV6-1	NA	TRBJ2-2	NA	CASSEARTANTGELFF	TGTGCCAGCAGTGAAGCGAGGACAGCGAACACCGGGGAGCTGTTTTTT
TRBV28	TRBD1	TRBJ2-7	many	CASSSGQAYSYEQYF	TGTGCCAGCAGTTCTGGACAGGCTTACTCCTACGAGCAGTACTTC
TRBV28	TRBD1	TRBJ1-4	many	CASSLRDRVNEKLFF	TGTGCCAGCAGTTTACGGGACAGAGTAAATGAAAAACTGTTTTTT
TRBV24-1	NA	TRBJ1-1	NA	CATSDTLNTEAFF	TGTGCCACCAGTGACACCCTTAACACTGAAGCTTTCTTT
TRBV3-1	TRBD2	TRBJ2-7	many	CASSVPGLAGRAEQYF	TGTGCCAGCAGCGTTCCGGGACTAGCGGGAAGGGCCGAGCAGTACTTC
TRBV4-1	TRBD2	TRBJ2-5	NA	CASSRTSGAQETQYF	TGCGCCAGCAGCCGGACTAGCGGGGCCCAAGAGACCCAGTACTTC
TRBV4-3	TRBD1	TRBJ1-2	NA	CASSQVGQGAYGYTF	TGCGCCAGCAGCCAAGTGGGACAGGGGGCCTATGGCTACACCTTC
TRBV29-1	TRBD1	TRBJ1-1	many	CSVVPRDRNTEAFF	TGCAGCGTTGTGCCGCGGGACAGGAACACTGAAGCTTTCTTT
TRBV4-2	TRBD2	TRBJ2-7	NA	CASSPPGLGSGEQYF	TGTGCCAGCAGCCCACCGGGACTAGGATCCGGCGAGCAGTACTTC
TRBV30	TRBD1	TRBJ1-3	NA	CAWSAQGSSGNTIYF	TGTGCCTGGAGTGCACAGGGGAGCTCTGGAAACACCATATATTTT
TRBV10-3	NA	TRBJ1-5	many	CAISESGRTNQPQHF	TGTGCCATCAGTGAGTCGGGAAGGACCAATCAGCCCCAGCATTTT
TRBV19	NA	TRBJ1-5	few	CASRRGGLSNQPQHF	TGTGCCAGTAGACGAGGGGGGTTAAGCAATCAGCCCCAGCATTTT
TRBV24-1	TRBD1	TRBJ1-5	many	CATRQGEIGTQHF	TGTGCCACGAGACAGGGAGAGATTGGAACCCAGCATTTT
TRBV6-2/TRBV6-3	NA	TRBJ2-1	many	CASSYRGFSYNEQFF	TGTGCCAGCAGTTACCGCGGGTTCTCCTACAATGAGCAGTTCTTC